A selection of T cell receptor beta chains follows, all from one sample in a study of CD8 T cells in ankylosing spondylitis. MiXCR was run by TCRdb on the 5' RACE reads, yielding one entry per CDR3 protein. The sample lists about 160,000 distinct CDR3 sequences, under 45% seen once, with 13% to 15% in the top ten. Input material: synovial fluid, either unsorted or a sorted T cell fraction (not recorded which). The receptors were sampled from a male donor with ankylosing spondylitis. CDR3s include the opening cysteine and the closing phenylalanine or tryptophan. The order of the fields is J gene, clone size, D gene, V gene, CDR3 DNA, CDR3 protein. The D gene is left open where the match is weak. Size tells how often a clone was seen (once, few, many) or the class of an expanded clone, and some rows leave it out.

J: TRBJ1-2
size: -
D: -
V: TRBV27
DNA: TGTGCCAGCAGTCCCCCGGGAGCTAACTATGGCTACACCTTC
CDR3: CASSPPGANYGYTF

J: TRBJ1-2
size: -
D: -
V: TRBV3-1
DNA: TGTGCCAGCAGCCAAGAAAGCGGCCAGATCTATGGCTACACCTTC
CDR3: CASSQESGQIYGYTF

J: TRBJ2-7
size: -
D: TRBD2
V: TRBV7-6
DNA: TGTGCCAGCAGCTTAGCCCGGGCTAGCGGGAGCCACGAGCAGTACTTC
CDR3: CASSLARASGSHEQYF

J: TRBJ1-5
size: -
D: TRBD1
V: TRBV28
DNA: TGTGCCAGCAGTCCTCGGGGGACAGGCCATAGCAATCAGCCCCAGCATTTT
CDR3: CASSPRGTGHSNQPQHF

J: TRBJ2-7
size: many
D: -
V: TRBV20-1
DNA: TGCAGTGCTAGAGGTGACCGGGGGCAGGGGTACGAGCAGTACTTC
CDR3: CSARGDRGQGYEQYF

J: TRBJ2-5
size: few
D: TRBD1
V: TRBV24-1
DNA: TGTGCCACCAGTGATTCATACAGGGGAGAGACCCAGTACTTC
CDR3: CATSDSYRGETQYF

J: TRBJ2-2
size: -
D: -
V: TRBV10-1
DNA: TGCGCCAGCAGCGACTCTACCGGGGAGCTGTTTTTT
CDR3: CASSDSTGELFF

J: TRBJ1-1
size: -
D: TRBD1
V: TRBV28
DNA: TGTGCCAGCAGAGACAGGGGGGCGATTGAAGCTTTCTTT
CDR3: CASRDRGAIEAFF

J: TRBJ1-2
size: -
D: -
V: TRBV28
DNA: TGTGCCAGCAGTTTATCCAGGCCCGGCTACACCTTC
CDR3: CASSLSRPGYTF

J: TRBJ1-6
size: -
D: -
V: TRBV24-1
DNA: TGTGCCACCAGCCCGGGGTTTAATTCACCCCTCCACTTT
CDR3: CATSPGFNSPLHF

J: TRBJ2-1
size: -
D: -
V: TRBV19
DNA: TGTGCCAGTAGTAACAGGGTCTCCTACAATGAGCAGTTCTTC
CDR3: CASSNRVSYNEQFF

J: TRBJ2-1
size: -
D: TRBD2
V: TRBV20-1
DNA: TGCAGTGCTGCCCAGACTAGCGGGAGTCCCTACAATGAGCAGTTCTTC
CDR3: CSAAQTSGSPYNEQFF

J: TRBJ2-7
size: -
D: TRBD1
V: TRBV7-2
DNA: TGTGCCAGCAGCTTCGGGGGACAGGGGGCGTACGAGCAGTACTTC
CDR3: CASSFGGQGAYEQYF

J: TRBJ1-1
size: -
D: -
V: TRBV4-2
DNA: TGTGCCAGCCTACCCTGGGGGGGAGGGGACACTGAAGCTTTCTTT
CDR3: CASLPWGGGDTEAFF

J: TRBJ2-1
size: -
D: TRBD2
V: TRBV14
DNA: TGTGCCAGCAGCCAAGATCTAACGGGGGGATTTAATGAGCAGTTCTTC
CDR3: CASSQDLTGGFNEQFF

J: TRBJ2-7
size: -
D: -
V: TRBV2
DNA: TGTGCCATCTCGCGGTCAGACAGGCGGAGCTACGAGCAGTACTTC
CDR3: CAISRSDRRSYEQYF

J: TRBJ2-7
size: few
D: -
V: TRBV7-9
DNA: TGTGCCAGCAGCTTAGATTGGTATAGGTCCTACGAGCAGTACTTC
CDR3: CASSLDWYRSYEQYF

J: TRBJ2-3
size: few
D: -
V: TRBV5-6
DNA: TGTGCCAGCAGCTCGGAATGGCTGCCTATGTATTTT
CDR3: CASSSEWLPMYF

J: TRBJ1-2
size: -
D: -
V: TRBV25-1
DNA: TGTGCCAGCAGTGAATATTCCAGGGGACATGGCTACACCTTC
CDR3: CASSEYSRGHGYTF

J: TRBJ2-5
size: few
D: -
V: TRBV18
DNA: TGTGCCAGCTCACCACCCGAGGCAGAGACCCAGTACTTC
CDR3: CASSPPEAETQYF

J: TRBJ2-3
size: -
D: -
V: TRBV9
DNA: TGTGCCAGCAGCGTAGGATGGGGAACAGATACGCAGTATTTT
CDR3: CASSVGWGTDTQYF

J: TRBJ1-1
size: few
D: -
V: TRBV6-5
DNA: TGTGCCAGCAGTTATCATCCTTCTGGGGTGAACACTGAAGCTTTCTTT
CDR3: CASSYHPSGVNTEAFF

J: TRBJ2-3
size: -
D: -
V: TRBV10-3
DNA: TGTGCCATCAGTCGGTGCTGTAGTCCAGATACGCAGTATTTT
CDR3: CAISRCCSPDTQYF

J: TRBJ2-2
size: -
D: -
V: TRBV12-3/TRBV12-4
DNA: TGTGCCAGCAGTTTGGGCAGCGCGGGAACCGGGGAGCTGTTTTTT
CDR3: CASSLGSAGTGELFF

J: TRBJ2-3
size: -
D: TRBD2
V: TRBV3-1
DNA: TGTGCCAGCAGCCACCTCCGTGAGGGGACTAGCGGGCCCCCTGCCACAGATACGCAGTATTTT
CDR3: CASSHLREGTSGPPATDTQYF

J: TRBJ2-2
size: -
D: -
V: TRBV24-1
DNA: TGTGCCACCAATACGGGCAGAGGGACCGGGGAGCTGTTTTTT
CDR3: CATNTGRGTGELFF

J: TRBJ2-3
size: -
D: TRBD2
V: TRBV27
DNA: TGTGCCAGCACCCGGGGGGTCGGCACAGATACGCAGTATTTT
CDR3: CASTRGVGTDTQYF

J: TRBJ1-1
size: -
D: -
V: TRBV7-9
DNA: TGTGCCAGCAGCTTAGCCGGACATATGAACACTGAAGCTTTCTTT
CDR3: CASSLAGHMNTEAFF

J: TRBJ2-7
size: -
D: -
V: TRBV10-3
DNA: TGTGCCATCAGTGACCCAGTTCGCAGCTCCTACGAGCAGTACTTC
CDR3: CAISDPVRSSYEQYF

J: TRBJ1-5
size: many
D: -
V: TRBV5-1
DNA: TGCGCCAGCAGCAACGGACTGAGCAATCAGCCCCAGCATTTT
CDR3: CASSNGLSNQPQHF

J: TRBJ2-5
size: -
D: TRBD2
V: TRBV6-1
DNA: TGTGCCAGCAGTAAACAGCGGGAGAGCCAAGAGACCCAGTACTTC
CDR3: CASSKQRESQETQYF

J: TRBJ2-1
size: few
D: -
V: TRBV15
DNA: TGTGCCACCAGAGTTCGGGGGTACAATGAGCAGTTCTTC
CDR3: CATRVRGYNEQFF

J: TRBJ2-1
size: few
D: -
V: TRBV19
DNA: TGTGCCAGTAGTATATTGGGCCCCGATGAGCAGTTCTTC
CDR3: CASSILGPDEQFF

J: TRBJ2-2
size: -
D: -
V: TRBV24-1
DNA: TGTGCCACCTCAAGACAGTCGAACACCGGGGAGCTGTTTTTT
CDR3: CATSRQSNTGELFF

J: TRBJ2-7
size: few
D: -
V: TRBV24-1
DNA: TGTGCCACCAGACTCTTGCGCTACGAGCAGTACTTC
CDR3: CATRLLRYEQYF

J: TRBJ2-7
size: -
D: -
V: TRBV20-1
DNA: TGCAGTGCTAGAGTGTCAGGGGAGCAGTACTTC
CDR3: CSARVSGEQYF

J: TRBJ2-3
size: -
D: -
V: TRBV28
DNA: TGTGCCAGCAGTTTATTCTCGGGAGCAGATACGCAGTATTTT
CDR3: CASSLFSGADTQYF

J: TRBJ1-1
size: -
D: -
V: TRBV13
DNA: TGTGCCAGCAGCTTAGAGCCAGGGAACACTGAAGCTTTCTTT
CDR3: CASSLEPGNTEAFF

J: TRBJ2-1
size: once
D: TRBD2
V: TRBV28
DNA: TGTGCCAGCAGTCGTGGGAGGGGTAGCGGGAGGGGGTCCTACAATGAGCAGTTCTTC
CDR3: CASSRGRGSGRGSYNEQFF

J: TRBJ2-7
size: many
D: -
V: TRBV3-1
DNA: TGTGCCAGCAGCCAAGGTGACGGGGTCTACGAGCAGTACTTC
CDR3: CASSQGDGVYEQYF

J: TRBJ2-2
size: few
D: TRBD2
V: TRBV27
DNA: TGTGCCAGCAGAACCTACACGGGGGGGTCAGGGTGGGAGCTGTTTTTT
CDR3: CASRTYTGGSGWELFF

J: TRBJ1-6
size: -
D: -
V: TRBV15
DNA: TGTGCCACCAGCAGAGATAGGAATACAAATAATTCACCCCTCCACTTT
CDR3: CATSRDRNTNNSPLHF

J: TRBJ2-7
size: few
D: TRBD2
V: TRBV12-3/TRBV12-4
DNA: TGTGCCAGCAGCCCGGGACTATCCTTTTACGAGCAGTACTTC
CDR3: CASSPGLSFYEQYF

J: TRBJ2-7
size: few
D: TRBD1
V: TRBV11-2
DNA: TGTGCCAGCAGCACCGGGACAGGGGGATTCTACGAGCAGTACTTC
CDR3: CASSTGTGGFYEQYF

J: TRBJ2-7
size: -
D: -
V: TRBV27
DNA: TGTGCCAGCAGTTTGGGGCTAAAACCGTACGAGCAGTACTTC
CDR3: CASSLGLKPYEQYF

J: TRBJ2-3
size: -
D: TRBD2
V: TRBV2
DNA: TGTGCCAGCACCGAAGCGGGAGGTGGAGATACGCAGTATTTT
CDR3: CASTEAGGGDTQYF

J: TRBJ2-5
size: -
D: TRBD2
V: TRBV29-1
DNA: TGCAGCGTTGAAGATTGGTGTTGTCGCGGGGGGCCCGGCGGGACCCAGTACTTC
CDR3: CSVEDWCCRGGPGGTQYF

J: TRBJ1-3
size: -
D: -
V: TRBV12-3/TRBV12-4
DNA: TGTGCCAGCAGCCCCGGGGGGGGCTCTGGAAACACCATATATTTT
CDR3: CASSPGGGSGNTIYF

J: TRBJ1-1
size: -
D: TRBD1
V: TRBV7-3
DNA: TGTGCCAGCAGCCCACCCCGGGACAGGGGAGAACCTTTCTTT
CDR3: CASSPPRDRGEPFF

J: TRBJ2-1
size: many
D: TRBD2
V: TRBV12-3/TRBV12-4
DNA: TGTGCCAGCAGTTTGAGTCCGGGACTAGCCAACAATGAGCAGTTCTTC
CDR3: CASSLSPGLANNEQFF

J: TRBJ1-5
size: few
D: TRBD1
V: TRBV4-1
DNA: TGCGCCAGCAGCCAAGGGGACAGGGGGCGCAATCAGCCCCAGCATTTT
CDR3: CASSQGDRGRNQPQHF

J: TRBJ1-2
size: few
D: TRBD1
V: TRBV15
DNA: TGTGCCACCAGCGAAGGGGGGACAGGCCTTTTCGGCTATGGCTACACCTTC
CDR3: CATSEGGTGLFGYGYTF

J: TRBJ2-2
size: few
D: TRBD1
V: TRBV5-1
DNA: TGCGCCAGCAGCCCGATGACAGGGGACCGGTCCGGGGAGCTGTTTTTT
CDR3: CASSPMTGDRSGELFF

J: TRBJ2-7
size: -
D: TRBD2
V: TRBV7-2
DNA: TGTGCCAGCAGCTTAGAAGGCCTAGCGGGATTTTACGAGCAGTACTTC
CDR3: CASSLEGLAGFYEQYF

J: TRBJ2-7
size: few
D: -
V: TRBV12-3/TRBV12-4
DNA: TGTGCCAGCGGCCTCGGGGGCTCCTACGAGCAGTACTTC
CDR3: CASGLGGSYEQYF